These 6 T cell receptor beta chains were sequenced from one sample in a study of shared clonotypes between healthy human individuals. This table comes from immunoSEQ multiplex PCR, and its TCRdb copy is limited to in-frame clones, with some not included. This table has 2 million to 2.5 million clones, about 94% appearing once. Specimen: naive CD4+ T cells sorted from blood. Subset meaning: CD45RA+ positively selected. All receptors derive from a man younger than 30 in good health.

Written as DNA, the CDR3 is TGTGCCAGCAGCCTACAGGGTCCCGACTATGGCTACACCTTC. Protein sequence: CASSLQGPDYGYTF. The chain joins TRBV2 to TRBJ1-2; maybe TRBD1 (6 bases). Germline V gives CDR1 SNHLY, CDR2 FYNNEI. Deletions cut 6 bases from V and 3 bases from J, with 14 bases between. The CDR3 contains 14 residues. The full variable domain, its missing parts supplied by reference TRBV2 and TRBJ1-2, is EPEVTQTPSHQVTQMGQEVILRCVPISNHLYFYWYRQILGQKVEFLVSFYNNEISEKSEIFDDQFSVERPDGSNFTLKIRSTKLEDSAMYFCASSLQGPDYGYTFGSGTRLTVV.

The rearrangement links TRBV4-1 to TRBJ1-2, with D possibly matching TRBD1 (5 bases). CDR3 length: 15 residues. Trimming pared 11 bases from V and 4 bases from J, leaving 23 bases between. Germline V CDR1 and CDR2: MGHRA, YSYEKL. The CDR3 loop is CASGGNWESVYGYTF. In DNA, the CDR3 is TGCGCCTCCGGGGGAAATTGGGAATCTGTCTATGGCTACACCTTC.

The chain links TRBV10-3 to TRBJ2-3; D is possibly TRBD1 (5 bases). CDR1 and CDR2 from the germline V gene are ENHRY and SYGVKD. Trimming pared 11 bases from V and 3 bases from J, leaving 21 bases between. The CDR3 is 15 amino acids. Here the CDR3 DNA reads TGTGCCCACGCTGAGAGAGAAGGGGCGACAGATACGCAGTATTTT. This codes for CAHAEREGATDTQYF.

The rearrangement links TRBV10-3 to TRBJ1-1, with D perhaps TRBD1 (6 bases). Trimming removed 5 bases from V and 1 base from J, with 14 bases in between. Germline V gene lookup returns CDR1 ENHRY and CDR2 SYGVKD. The CDR3 extends over 15 amino acids. In nucleotides, the CDR3 is TGTGCCATCAGTCTCGATCAGGGGCAGAACACTGAAGCTTTCTTT. Residues: CAISLDQGQNTEAFF.

With regard to this clone: In the same sample, other DNA sequences code for this CDR3. The rearrangement joins TRBV6-5 to TRBJ2-5; 9 bases map to TRBD1. Germline V gives CDR1 MNHEY, CDR2 SVGAGI. This CDR3 contains 15 residues. V lost 3 bases, J lost 2 bases, and 4 bases stayed unmatched. The CDR3 region is CASSYLGQGQETQYF. The CDR3 region has the DNA TGTGCCAGCAGTTATCTGGGACAGGGTCAAGAGACCCAGTACTTC.

This sequence joins TRBV7-9 and TRBJ1-1; D possibly corresponds to TRBD1 (5 bases). The germline gives CDR1 SEHNR, CDR2 FQNEAQ (reference sequence). The ends were cut back, 4 bases at V and 4 bases at J, with 10 bases in the middle. The CDR3 is 13 residues long. The CDR3 loop reads CASSWGLSTEAFF. The DNA of the CDR3 is TGTGCCAGCAGCTGGGGACTCAGCACTGAAGCTTTCTTT.